A single sample gave rise to the 13 T cell receptor delta chains below, sequenced in a study of Vδ1+ human thymocytes. The template was reverse-transcribed extracted RNA. Pooled V-gene forward primers with one constant-region reverse primer generated the CDR3 amplicons by multiplex PCR. TCRdb reanalysed the multiplex PCR reads via CATT. This table has 45,000 to 60,000 delta-chain clones, around 16% appearing once. The antigens for these receptors are not known. Whole-study findings and limits: Thymic TRG and TRD repertoires appeared highly polyclonal, with Gaussian CDR3 length distributions.

The sequenced sample was Vdelta1+ gamma-delta thymocytes from the thymus. Subset specified: FACS-sorted CD3+ TCRalphabeta- TCRVdelta1+ TCRVdelta2- thymocytes. The receptor source for this set is a girl in the first two years of life who had congenital heart surgery.

This clone was seen more than once but under ten times. The junction departs from the called germline gene at one end, perhaps through a read error. The chain recombines TRDV1 with TRDJ1; 12 bases fit TRDD3. The length of the CDR3 is 26 residues. Germline values: CDR1 TSWWSYY, CDR2 QGS. The CDR3 here is CALGNPSRASYEFFIAGGYDTDKLIF. The CDR3 DNA reads TGTGCTCTTGGGAACCCTTCTAGGGCTTCCTACGAGTTCTTCATTGCTGGGGGATACGATACCGATAAACTCATCTTC.

This rearrangement joins TRDV1 to TRDJ1; 8 nucleotides align to TRDD3. The ends lost 0 bases at V and 0 bases at J; junction bases unmatched: 15. Germline V CDR1 and CDR2: TSWWSYY, QGS. The CDR3 is made up of 20 amino acids. CDR3 sequence (DNA): TGTGCTCTTGGGGAACTCCCTCCTACGGGGATACTTATCTACACCGATAAACTCATCTTT. This translates into CALGELPPTGILIYTDKLIF.

This clone was seen a handful of times. This chain uses TRDV1 with TRDJ1; D may be TRDD3 (5 bases). The V end lost 2 bases, the J end lost 9 bases, and 16 bases lay between the germline ends. The CDR3 contains 14 residues. CDR1 is TSWWSYY, CDR2 QGS, per germline. The chain's CDR3 is CALGEWSGRSQLIF. The CDR3 nucleotides read TGTGCTCTTGGGGAATGGTCTGGGCGCTCCCAACTCATCTTT.

This chain links TRDV1 with TRDJ1; 11 nucleotides align to TRDD3. Germline values: CDR1 TSWWSYY, CDR2 QGS. The CDR3 spans 23 residues. The V gene end was trimmed by 6 bases and the J gene end by 0 bases; junction bases not matched to a gene: 27. CDR3 sequence reads: CALGANRVLPVLGDNAYTDKLIF. For the CDR3, the DNA is TGTGCTCTTGGAGCTAACCGGGTCCTACCTGTACTGGGGGATAACGCGTACACCGATAAACTCATCTTT.

This clone was detected only a few times. V is TRDV1 and J is TRDJ1; weak D call: TRDD3 (5 bases). From germline, CDR1 is TSWWSYY and CDR2 QGS. There are 18 residues in the CDR3. The V gene lost 3 bases and the J gene lost 4 bases, with 24 bases spanning the gap. The CDR3 is CALGDPFSPTLTGDKLIF. CDR3 coding DNA: TGTGCTCTTGGGGACCCTTTTTCTCCGACTCTTACTGGCGATAAACTCATCTTT.

A note on this clone: This may come from a read error, since a much larger clone is one base off. Distinct nucleotide sequences in the sample also encode this CDR3. The chain employs TRDV2 and TRDJ1; the match to TRDD3 covers 7 bases. The CDR3 has 17 amino acids. The junction had 9 bases not matched to a gene; V was cut back by 0 bases and J by 0 bases. Germline lookup yields CDR1 GEAIGNYY and CDR2 EKD. CDR3 in amino acids: CACDTFLWGPYTDKLIF. CDR3 DNA: TGTGCCTGTGACACCTTCCTCTGGGGGCCTTACACCGATAAACTCATCTTT.

This chain links TRDV1 with TRDJ1; TRDD3 matches at 9 bases. CDR1 is TSWWSYY and CDR2 is QGS in the germline V gene. The CDR3 loop spans 18 amino acids. With 3 bases clipped from V and 5 bases from J, the junction kept 16 bases outside the gene matches. CDR3 coding DNA: TGTGCTCTTGGGGAGCCCCTCCCCCCCAGGGGGATACAGGATAAACTCATCTTT. It specifies CALGEPLPPRGIQDKLIF.

The rearrangement links TRDV1 to TRDJ1, with D possibly TRDD2 on 5 matching bases. The germline gives CDR1 TSWWSYY, CDR2 QGS. The germline V and J ends were trimmed by 2 bases and 0 bases, with 22 bases remaining between them. This CDR3 has 19 amino acids. Written as DNA, the CDR3 is TGTGCTCTTGGGGAATTTCTCCGGCCCTACGCTAGGAACACCGATAAACTCATCTTT. This translates into CALGEFLRPYARNTDKLIF.

This clone was recorded a few times. The rearrangement joins TRDV1 to TRDJ1; 12 bases align to TRDD3. V lost 1 base, J lost 1 base, and 10 bases stayed unmatched. The germline V gene has CDR1 TSWWSYY and CDR2 QGS. This CDR3 spans 19 amino acids. The CDR3 sequence: CALGEPVLGDTRFTDKLIF. The CDR3 nucleotides read TGTGCTCTTGGGGAACCAGTACTGGGGGATACCCGTTTCACCGATAAACTCATCTTT.

In its sample, this clone was seen a few times. The rearrangement uses TRDV1 and TRDJ1; maybe TRDD3 (8 bases). CDR1 is TSWWSYY, CDR2 QGS, per germline. The CDR3 has 18 residues. The ends were cut back, 6 bases at V and 0 bases at J, with 23 bases in the middle. CDR3 bases: TGTGCTCTTGGTTCCTACGCTGGGGGACTAATATACACCGATAAACTCATCTTT. Its protein is CALGSYAGGLIYTDKLIF.

This clone was seen only a few times. V gene TRDV1 combines with J gene TRDJ1; 8 nucleotides agree with TRDD3. V lost 4 bases and J lost 0; bases outside the gene matches: 13. CDR3 length: 18 residues. Germline V gene lookup returns CDR1 TSWWSYY and CDR2 QGS. The CDR3 bases are TGTGCTCTTGGGGTAAGCAGAAGTACTGGGGGGTACACCGATAAACTCATCTTT. Residues: CALGVSRSTGGYTDKLIF.

The chain couples TRDV1 to TRDJ1; TRDD3 is a possible D gene (6 bases). With 3 bases removed from V and 5 bases from J, the gap between germline ends came to 19 bases. The CDR3 spans 16 residues. Looked up from germline, CDR1 is TSWWSYY and CDR2 is QGS. The CDR3 sequence: CALGDSKLGAADKLIF. The CDR3 nucleotides read TGTGCTCTTGGGGACTCCAAACTGGGAGCGGCAGATAAACTCATCTTT.

This clone was counted a few times. The chain is built from TRDV1 and TRDJ1; 9 bases map to TRDD3. CDR1 is TSWWSYY and CDR2 is QGS in the germline V gene. This CDR3 spans 22 amino acids. V gave up 2 bases and J gave up 0 bases; unmatched junction bases: 22. CDR3 in amino acids: CALGEKAFKFRGYALHTDKLIF. The DNA of the CDR3 is TGTGCTCTTGGGGAAAAGGCTTTCAAGTTCCGGGGATACGCCCTACACACCGATAAACTCATCTTT.